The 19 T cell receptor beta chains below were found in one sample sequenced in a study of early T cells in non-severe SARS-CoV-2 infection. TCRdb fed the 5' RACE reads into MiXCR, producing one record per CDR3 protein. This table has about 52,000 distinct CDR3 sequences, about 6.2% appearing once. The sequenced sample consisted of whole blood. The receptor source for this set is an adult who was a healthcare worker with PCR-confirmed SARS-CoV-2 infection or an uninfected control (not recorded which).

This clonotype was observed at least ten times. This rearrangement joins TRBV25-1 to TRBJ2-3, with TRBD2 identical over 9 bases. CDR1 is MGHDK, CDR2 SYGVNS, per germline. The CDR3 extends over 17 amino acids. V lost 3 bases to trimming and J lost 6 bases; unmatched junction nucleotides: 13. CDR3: CASSDISWRGGLDTQYF. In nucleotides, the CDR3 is TGTGCCAGCAGTGATATTTCTTGGCGGGGGGGCCTGGATACGCAGTATTTT.

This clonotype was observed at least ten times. The CDR3: CASSRTGLYEQYF. CDR3 sequence (DNA): TGTGCCAGCAGTAGGACAGGCCTCTACGAGCAGTACTTC. The chain couples TRBV6-2 or TRBV6-3 to TRBJ2-7; TRBD1 matches 7 bases. CDR3 length: 13 amino acids. Per the germline V gene, CDR1 is MNHEY and CDR2 is SVGEGT. J lost 3 bases, V lost 5 bases, and 4 bases had no gene match.

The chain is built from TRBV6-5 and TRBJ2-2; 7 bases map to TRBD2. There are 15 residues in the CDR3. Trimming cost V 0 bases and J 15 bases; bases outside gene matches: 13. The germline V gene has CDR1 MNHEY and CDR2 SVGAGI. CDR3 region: CASSYSSGGGPQMFF. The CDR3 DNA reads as TGTGCCAGCAGTTACTCGAGTGGGGGAGGGCCCCAAATGTTTTTT.

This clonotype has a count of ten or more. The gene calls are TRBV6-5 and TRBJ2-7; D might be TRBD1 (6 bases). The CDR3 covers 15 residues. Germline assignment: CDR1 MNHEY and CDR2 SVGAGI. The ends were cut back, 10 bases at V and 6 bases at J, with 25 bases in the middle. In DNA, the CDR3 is TGTGCCAACTCGTCAACCTTACAGGGTGGAGGCGAGCAGTACTTC. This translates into CANSSTLQGGGEQYF.

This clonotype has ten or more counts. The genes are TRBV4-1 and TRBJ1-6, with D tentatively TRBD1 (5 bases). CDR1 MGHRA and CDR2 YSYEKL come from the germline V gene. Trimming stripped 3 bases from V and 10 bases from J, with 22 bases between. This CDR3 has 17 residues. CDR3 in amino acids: CASSQPTNVIRDSPLHF. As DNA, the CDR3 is TGCGCCAGCAGCCAGCCCACAAATGTCATCAGGGACTCACCCCTCCACTTT.

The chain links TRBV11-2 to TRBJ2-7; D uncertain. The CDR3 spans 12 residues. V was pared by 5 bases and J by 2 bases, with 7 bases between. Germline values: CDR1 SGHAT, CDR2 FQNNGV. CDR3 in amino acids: CASSGSTYEQYF. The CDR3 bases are TGTGCCAGCAGCGGGTCCACCTACGAGCAGTACTTC.

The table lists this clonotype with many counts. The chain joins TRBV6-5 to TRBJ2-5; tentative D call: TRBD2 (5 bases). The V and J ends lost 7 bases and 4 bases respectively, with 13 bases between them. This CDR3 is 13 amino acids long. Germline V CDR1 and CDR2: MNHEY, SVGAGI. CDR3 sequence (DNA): TGTGCCAGCACCACCATCGGAGGAGAGACCCAGTACTTC. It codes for CASTTIGGETQYF.

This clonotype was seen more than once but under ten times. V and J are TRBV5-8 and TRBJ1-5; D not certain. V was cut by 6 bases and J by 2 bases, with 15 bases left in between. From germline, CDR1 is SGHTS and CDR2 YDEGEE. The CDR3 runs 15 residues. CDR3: CASKGRARGNQPQHF. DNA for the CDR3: TGTGCCAGCAAGGGTCGCGCAAGGGGCAATCAGCCCCAGCATTTT.

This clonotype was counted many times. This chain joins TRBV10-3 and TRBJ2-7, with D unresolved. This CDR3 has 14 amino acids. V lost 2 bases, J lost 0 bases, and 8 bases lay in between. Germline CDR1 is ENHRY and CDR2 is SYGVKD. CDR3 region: CAISEEGRSYEQYF. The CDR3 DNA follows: TGTGCCATCAGTGAGGAAGGGCGCTCCTACGAGCAGTACTTC.

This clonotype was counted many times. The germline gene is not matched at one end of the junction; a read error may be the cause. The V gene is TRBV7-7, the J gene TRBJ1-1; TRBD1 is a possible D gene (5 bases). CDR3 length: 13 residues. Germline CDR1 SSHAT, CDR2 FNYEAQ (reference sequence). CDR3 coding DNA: TGTGCTAGCAGCCCCACGTTGGGGGCTGAAGCTTTCTTT. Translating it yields CASSPTLGAEAFF.

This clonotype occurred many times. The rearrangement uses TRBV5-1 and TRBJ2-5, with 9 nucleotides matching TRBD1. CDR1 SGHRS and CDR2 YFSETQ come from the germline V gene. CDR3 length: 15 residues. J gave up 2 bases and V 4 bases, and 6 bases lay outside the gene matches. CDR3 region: CASSRSGTGQETQYF. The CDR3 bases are TGCGCCAGCAGCCGATCCGGGACAGGGCAAGAGACCCAGTACTTC.

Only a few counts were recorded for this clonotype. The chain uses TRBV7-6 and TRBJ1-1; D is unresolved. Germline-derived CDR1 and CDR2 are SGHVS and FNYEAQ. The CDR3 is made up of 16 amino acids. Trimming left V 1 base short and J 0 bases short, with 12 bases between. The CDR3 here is CASSLGPRNMNTEAFF. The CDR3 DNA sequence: TGTGCCAGCAGCTTAGGGCCCCGGAATATGAACACTGAAGCTTTCTTT.

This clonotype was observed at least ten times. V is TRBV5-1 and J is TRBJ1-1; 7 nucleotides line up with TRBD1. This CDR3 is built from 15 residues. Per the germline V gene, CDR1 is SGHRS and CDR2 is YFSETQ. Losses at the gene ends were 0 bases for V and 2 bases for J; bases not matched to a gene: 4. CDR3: CASSLVRGGNTEAFF. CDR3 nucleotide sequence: TGCGCCAGCAGCTTGGTGAGAGGGGGCAACACTGAAGCTTTCTTT.

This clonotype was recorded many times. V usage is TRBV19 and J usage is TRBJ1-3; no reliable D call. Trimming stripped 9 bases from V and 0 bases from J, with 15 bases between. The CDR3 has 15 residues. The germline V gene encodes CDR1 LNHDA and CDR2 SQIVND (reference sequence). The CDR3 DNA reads TGTGCCAGCAGCCGATCGGCTAGCTCTGGAAACACCATATATTTT. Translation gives CASSRSASSGNTIYF.

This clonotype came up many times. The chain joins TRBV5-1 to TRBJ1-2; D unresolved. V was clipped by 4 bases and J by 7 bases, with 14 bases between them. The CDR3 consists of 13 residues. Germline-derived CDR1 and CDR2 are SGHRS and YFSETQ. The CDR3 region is CASSAPDPGGYTF. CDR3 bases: TGCGCCAGCAGCGCCCCGGACCCGGGTGGCTACACCTTC.

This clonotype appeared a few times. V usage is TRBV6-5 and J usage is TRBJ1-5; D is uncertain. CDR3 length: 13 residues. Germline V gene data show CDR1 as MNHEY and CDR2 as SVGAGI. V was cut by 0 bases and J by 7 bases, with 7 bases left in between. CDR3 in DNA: TGTGCCAGCAGTTACTCTCCAAAGCAGCCCCAGCATTTT. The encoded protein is CASSYSPKQPQHF.

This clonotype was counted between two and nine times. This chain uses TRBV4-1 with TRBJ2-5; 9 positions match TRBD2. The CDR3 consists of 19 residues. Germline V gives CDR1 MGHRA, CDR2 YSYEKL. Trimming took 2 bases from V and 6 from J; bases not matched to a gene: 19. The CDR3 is CASSQNSLVARGGLQTQYF. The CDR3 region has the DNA TGCGCCAGCAGCCAAAATAGTCTCGTTGCGCGGGGGGGCCTACAGACCCAGTACTTC.

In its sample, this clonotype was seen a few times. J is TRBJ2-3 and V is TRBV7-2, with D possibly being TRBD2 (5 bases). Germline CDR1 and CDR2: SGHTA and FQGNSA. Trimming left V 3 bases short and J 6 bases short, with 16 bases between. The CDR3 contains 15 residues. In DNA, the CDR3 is TGTGCCAGCAGCTTCACTAGTGCAACACGGGATACGCAGTATTTT. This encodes CASSFTSATRDTQYF.

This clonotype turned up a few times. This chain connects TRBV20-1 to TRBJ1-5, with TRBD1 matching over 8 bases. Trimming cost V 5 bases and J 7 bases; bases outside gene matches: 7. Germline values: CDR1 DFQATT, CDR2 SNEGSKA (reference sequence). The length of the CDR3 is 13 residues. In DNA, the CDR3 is TGCAGTGCTTCGACAGGGGTAGGGCAGCCCCAGCATTTT. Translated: CSASTGVGQPQHF.